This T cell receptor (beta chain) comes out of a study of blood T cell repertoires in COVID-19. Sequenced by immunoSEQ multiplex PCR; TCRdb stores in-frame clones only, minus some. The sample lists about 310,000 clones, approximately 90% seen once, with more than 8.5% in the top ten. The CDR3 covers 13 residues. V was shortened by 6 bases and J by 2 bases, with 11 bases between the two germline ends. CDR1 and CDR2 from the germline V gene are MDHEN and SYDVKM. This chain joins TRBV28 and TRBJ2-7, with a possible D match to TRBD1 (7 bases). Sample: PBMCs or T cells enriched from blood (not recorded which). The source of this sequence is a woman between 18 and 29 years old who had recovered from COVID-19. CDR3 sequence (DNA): TGTGCCAGCAGAGACAGGGAGGCCTACGAGCAGTACTTC. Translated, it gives CASRDREAYEQYF. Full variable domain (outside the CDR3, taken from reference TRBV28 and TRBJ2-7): DVKVTQSSRYLVKRTGEKVFLECVQDMDHENMFWYRQDPGLGLRLIYFSYDVKMKEKGDIPEGYSVSREKKERFSLILESASTNQTSMYLCASRDREAYEQYFGPGTRLTVT.